Here is one TCR beta chain with its context. TCRdb re-derived calls from the 5' RACE reads in MiXCR, one entry per CDR3 protein. This table has 60,000 to 65,000 distinct CDR3 sequences, 22% appearing once. Sequencing was carried out using memory CD4+ T cells sorted from a lymph node. Subset: memory CD4+ T cells, CD4+CD45RO+CD25-. The origin of this receptor is a female donor with breast cancer.

The CDR3 DNA reads as TGTGCCAGCAATACCATAGCGGGAGGGCCTTTGTACGAGCAGTACTTC. This sequence encodes CASNTIAGGPLYEQYF. The V call is TRBV27, the J call TRBJ2-7, with 11 bases fitting TRBD2. Germline lookup yields CDR1 MNHEY and CDR2 SMNVEV (reference sequence). This CDR3 spans 16 amino acids. V trimming: 7 bases; J trimming: 4 bases; junction bases outside the gene matches: 12.